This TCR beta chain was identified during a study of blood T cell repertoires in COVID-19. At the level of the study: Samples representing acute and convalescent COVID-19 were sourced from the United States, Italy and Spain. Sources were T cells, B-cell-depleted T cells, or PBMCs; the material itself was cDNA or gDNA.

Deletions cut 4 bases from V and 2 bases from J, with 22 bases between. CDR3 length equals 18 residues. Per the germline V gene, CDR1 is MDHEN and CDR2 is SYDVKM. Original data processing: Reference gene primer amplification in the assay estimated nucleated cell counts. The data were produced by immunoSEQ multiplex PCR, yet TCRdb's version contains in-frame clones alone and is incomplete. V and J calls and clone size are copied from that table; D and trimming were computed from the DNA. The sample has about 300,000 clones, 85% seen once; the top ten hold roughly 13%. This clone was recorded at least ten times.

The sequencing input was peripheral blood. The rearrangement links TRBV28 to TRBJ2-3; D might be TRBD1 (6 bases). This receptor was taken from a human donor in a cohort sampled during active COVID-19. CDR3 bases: TGTGCCAGCAGTTCGCCCTATAGGACAGACGGGACCACAGATACGCAGTATTTT. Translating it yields CASSSPYRTDGTTDTQYF.